This is a list of T cell receptor beta chains from one sample in a study of OX40 agonist ivuxolimab in advanced cancers. Assay: immunoSEQ multiplex PCR; the TCRdb copy retains only in-frame clones and omits some. The table includes approximately 84,000 clones, 65% to 90% detected once. Sequencing used CD4+ or CD8+ T cells sorted from blood, obtained in a trial of the OX40 agonist ivuxolimab. The receptors originated from an adult with an advanced solid tumor such as melanoma, head and neck, liver or kidney cancer. The CDR3 runs from the conserved cysteine through the conserved F or W. The order of the fields is clone size, J gene, V gene, CDR3 protein. The size of a clone is reported for some rows only, either as once, few or many, or as a class for expanded clones.

clone_size: .; j_call: TRBJ1-5; v_call: TRBV18; cdr3_aa: CASSPGQVSNQPQHF
clone_size: .; j_call: TRBJ2-7; v_call: TRBV7-3; cdr3_aa: CASSLKGRAGYEQYF
clone_size: .; j_call: TRBJ2-5; v_call: TRBV2; cdr3_aa: CASRWGGGETQYF
clone_size: .; j_call: TRBJ2-7; v_call: TRBV11-2; cdr3_aa: CASSSQGATGSYEQYF
clone_size: .; j_call: TRBJ2-3; v_call: TRBV5-1; cdr3_aa: CASSPTGAADTQYF
clone_size: .; j_call: TRBJ1-6; v_call: TRBV5-5; cdr3_aa: CASSFVQPNSPLHF
clone_size: .; j_call: TRBJ2-2; v_call: TRBV6-1; cdr3_aa: CASSERVRAGSTGELFF
clone_size: .; j_call: TRBJ1-2; v_call: TRBV7-3; cdr3_aa: CASSSDRGFGYTF
clone_size: .; j_call: TRBJ1-2; v_call: TRBV18; cdr3_aa: CASSPPTTLGYGYTF
clone_size: few; j_call: TRBJ2-7; v_call: TRBV30; cdr3_aa: CAWSAGTVLSYEQYF
clone_size: few; j_call: TRBJ1-2; v_call: TRBV7-2; cdr3_aa: CASSLDGTGGANGYTF
clone_size: .; j_call: TRBJ1-2; v_call: TRBV5-1; cdr3_aa: CASSLYGGVEGYTF
clone_size: .; j_call: TRBJ1-5; v_call: TRBV6-5; cdr3_aa: CASSQGGLQGQPQHF
clone_size: .; j_call: TRBJ2-4; v_call: TRBV5-4; cdr3_aa: CASSPSLGAKNIQYF
clone_size: .; j_call: TRBJ2-3; v_call: TRBV19; cdr3_aa: CASSRGGAVDTQYF
clone_size: .; j_call: TRBJ1-2; v_call: TRBV19; cdr3_aa: CASSMGEQGRRGYTF
clone_size: .; j_call: TRBJ1-4; v_call: TRBV7-9; cdr3_aa: CASSLAKSGVEKLFF
clone_size: .; j_call: TRBJ1-6; v_call: TRBV6-5; cdr3_aa: CASSYELHNNSPLHF
clone_size: .; j_call: TRBJ1-1; v_call: TRBV30; cdr3_aa: CAWSSPFFHDVTEAFF
clone_size: once; j_call: TRBJ1-2; v_call: TRBV19; cdr3_aa: CASSRGQGAQAGYTF
clone_size: .; j_call: TRBJ2-5; v_call: TRBV6-1; cdr3_aa: CASRHSSVQETQYF
clone_size: .; j_call: TRBJ1-1; v_call: TRBV6-1; cdr3_aa: CASTSHENTEAFF
clone_size: .; j_call: TRBJ2-7; v_call: TRBV7-9; cdr3_aa: CASSPGDRINQYF
clone_size: once; j_call: TRBJ2-5; v_call: TRBV7-7; cdr3_aa: CASSLRAAPPGTQYF
clone_size: .; j_call: TRBJ1-2; v_call: TRBV6-5; cdr3_aa: CASSRQGYGYTF
clone_size: .; j_call: TRBJ2-2; v_call: TRBV5-5; cdr3_aa: CASSSTGQLNTGELFF
clone_size: .; j_call: TRBJ1-5; v_call: TRBV2; cdr3_aa: CASSEWRDRYSNQPQHF
clone_size: .; j_call: TRBJ2-7; v_call: TRBV2; cdr3_aa: CASKGGTILREQYF
clone_size: few; j_call: TRBJ1-1; v_call: TRBV30; cdr3_aa: CAWSVGRTNTEAFF
clone_size: .; j_call: TRBJ1-5; v_call: TRBV7-3; cdr3_aa: CASSLGTGQNQPQHF
clone_size: .; j_call: TRBJ2-7; v_call: TRBV28; cdr3_aa: CASSPNSAQIYEQYF
clone_size: .; j_call: TRBJ1-5; v_call: TRBV18; cdr3_aa: CASQTGDYSNQPQHF
clone_size: .; j_call: TRBJ2-5; v_call: TRBV5-1; cdr3_aa: CASSMGLAGWLAETQYF
clone_size: .; j_call: TRBJ2-7; v_call: TRBV28; cdr3_aa: CASYPNSGYSYEQYF
clone_size: .; j_call: TRBJ1-6; v_call: TRBV10-3; cdr3_aa: CAISLTGDSPLHF
clone_size: .; j_call: TRBJ2-5; v_call: TRBV10-3; cdr3_aa: CAISESYGAGRGETQYF
clone_size: .; j_call: TRBJ2-7; v_call: TRBV19; cdr3_aa: CASSARQGGSYEQYF
clone_size: .; j_call: TRBJ2-5; v_call: TRBV5-1; cdr3_aa: CASSSLGGVETQYF
clone_size: once; j_call: TRBJ1-5; v_call: TRBV11-1; cdr3_aa: CASSWQENQPQHF
clone_size: .; j_call: TRBJ1-2; v_call: TRBV30; cdr3_aa: CAWKAPTVPSGYTF
clone_size: once; j_call: TRBJ2-5; v_call: TRBV28; cdr3_aa: CASMVQETQYF
clone_size: .; j_call: TRBJ2-7; v_call: TRBV6-8; cdr3_aa: CASSSSPGTVYEQYF
clone_size: .; j_call: TRBJ1-2; v_call: TRBV6-5; cdr3_aa: CASKTDSFYGYTF
clone_size: .; j_call: TRBJ2-1; v_call: TRBV7-2; cdr3_aa: CASSVNSGGEKQFF
clone_size: once; j_call: TRBJ1-3; v_call: TRBV18; cdr3_aa: CAGSPPISGNTIYF
clone_size: .; j_call: TRBJ1-1; v_call: TRBV27; cdr3_aa: CASSSPAGNTEAFF